Listed here are 15 T cell receptor beta chains from one sample, sequenced in a study of T cell responses to AZD1222 COVID-19 vaccine. Assay used: immunoSEQ multiplex PCR; TCRdb lists only in-frame clones, some missing. The top ten hold about 4.1% of the sample, which has 100,000 to 150,000 clones, around 91% seen once. This specimen consisted of peripheral blood, obtained on day 0 of MenACWY control vaccination. These receptors originate from an adult in good health.

V gene TRBV6-1 combines with J gene TRBJ1-5; TRBD1 matches 10 bases. From germline, CDR1 is MNHNS and CDR2 SASEGT. This CDR3 region has 14 residues. CDR3 sequence reads: CAVSGTGVNQPQHF. CDR3 in DNA: TGTGCGGTATCCGGGACAGGGGTGAATCAGCCCCAGCATTTT.

This sequence joins TRBV30 and TRBJ2-1; no firm D call. Deletions cut 0 bases from V and 5 bases from J, with 2 bases between. Per the germline V gene, CDR1 is GTSNPN and CDR2 is SVGIG (reference sequence). The CDR3 runs 11 residues. Here the CDR3 reads CAWSVHNEQFF. The CDR3 DNA follows: TGTGCCTGGAGTGTCCACAATGAGCAGTTCTTC.

This chain uses TRBV21-1 with TRBJ1-5; the table's TRBD1 call for D was not verified on the DNA. TRBV21-1 is recorded as a pseudogene. This CDR3 spans 20 amino acids. The CDR3 spells CASSKLGCLVGAESNQPQHF. The CDR3, as DNA: TGTGCCAGCAGCAAATTAGGTTGTCTTGTGGGGGCGGAAAGCAATCAGCCCCAGCATTTT.

The chain is built from TRBV19 and TRBJ1-1; no definite D call. This CDR3 has 14 amino acids. Germline assignment: CDR1 LNHDA and CDR2 SQIVND (reference sequence). With 7 bases removed from V and 4 bases from J, the gap between germline ends came to 16 bases. The CDR3 reads CASTSLSGSTEAFF. In nucleotides, the CDR3 is TGTGCCAGTACCTCCTTGAGCGGGAGCACTGAAGCTTTCTTT. The entire variable domain, with the rest obtained from reference TRBV19 and TRBJ1-1, is as follows: DGGITQSPKYLFRKEGQNVTLSCEQNLNHDAMYWYRQDPGQGLRLIYYSQIVNDFQKGDIAEGYSVSREKKESFPLTVTSAQKNPTAFYLCASTSLSGSTEAFFGQGTRLTVV.

This sequence joins TRBV10-2 and TRBJ1-3; D possibly corresponds to TRBD1 (5 bases). Looked up from germline, CDR1 is WSHSY and CDR2 is SAAADI. V gave up 7 bases and J gave up 0 bases, with 16 bases separating them. The CDR3 has 16 residues. The CDR3 sequence is CASTEGWGNSGNTIYF. The CDR3 DNA follows: TGCGCCAGCACAGAAGGTTGGGGGAACTCTGGAAACACCATATATTTT.

A single count supports this clone. V and J are TRBV28 and TRBJ1-1; TRBD1 aligns across 7 bases. Germline trimming cut 7 bases from V and 5 bases from J; bases unmatched to any gene: 13. Germline-derived CDR1 and CDR2 are MDHEN and SYDVKM. The length of the CDR3 is 15 residues. CDR3 sequence reads: CASTLPPRGQTEAFF. CDR3 DNA sequence: TGTGCCAGCACCTTACCTCCAAGGGGGCAAACTGAAGCTTTCTTT.

The chain is built from TRBV5-1 and TRBJ2-3; perhaps TRBD2 as D (6 bases). There are 14 residues in the CDR3. Germline CDR1 reads SGHRS; CDR2 reads YFSETQ. The V end was cut by 5 bases, the J end by 0 bases, with 10 bases between. CDR3 DNA sequence: TGCGCCAGCAGGTGGAGGGAAAGCACAGATACGCAGTATTTT. Translation: CASRWRESTDTQYF.

This clone appeared a single time. The rearrangement links TRBV4-1 to TRBJ2-2; 7 nucleotides line up with TRBD1. With V trimmed by 5 bases and J by 6 bases, 15 bases remained unmatched. This CDR3 has 17 residues. CDR1 is MGHRA, CDR2 YSYEKL, per germline. The CDR3 is CASSTYRDSGSAGELFF. The CDR3 coding sequence is TGCGCCAGCAGCACTTATAGGGACAGCGGTTCCGCCGGGGAGCTGTTTTTT.

The chain links TRBV28 to TRBJ2-1; the D is unclear. The CDR3 contains 18 residues. V was shortened by 3 bases and J by 0 bases, with 18 bases between the two germline ends. Germline CDR1 reads MDHEN; CDR2 reads SYDVKM. The CDR3 spells CASSFGLTWASSYNEQFF. The CDR3 DNA reads as TGTGCCAGCAGTTTTGGTCTGACGTGGGCTAGCTCCTACAATGAGCAGTTCTTC.

This sequence joins TRBV27 and TRBJ2-3; 7 bases agree with TRBD2. CDR1 is MNHEY, CDR2 SMNVEV, per germline (reference sequence). Losses at the gene ends were 5 bases for V and 4 bases for J; bases not matched to a gene: 12. The CDR3 runs 16 residues. In DNA form, the CDR3 reads TGTGCCAGCAGTCTCTTTGGGGGGGTTGTGGCAGATACGCAGTATTTT. Its translation is CASSLFGGVVADTQYF.

The V and J genes are TRBV12-3 or TRBV12-4 and TRBJ1-1; tentative D call: TRBD1 (5 bases). The CDR3 is 13 residues long. V shed 6 bases and J shed 4 bases, with 12 bases lying between them. CDR3: CASRRTGTTEAFF. The CDR3 bases are TGTGCCAGCAGACGTACCGGGACCACTGAAGCTTTCTTT.

The rearrangement joins TRBV5-1 to TRBJ1-6, with TRBD1 matching over 8 bases. Trimming took 0 bases from V and 5 from J; bases not matched to a gene: 1. Germline CDR1 and CDR2: SGHRS and YFSETQ. The CDR3 runs 15 residues. The CDR3 DNA sequence: TGCGCCAGCAGCTTGGAGGGACAGGATAATTCACCCCTCCACTTT. Amino acid sequence: CASSLEGQDNSPLHF.

The chain recombines TRBV11-2 with TRBJ1-1; 7 bases align to TRBD1. Germline assignment: CDR1 SGHAT and CDR2 FQNNGV. This CDR3 spans 14 amino acids. With V trimmed by 3 bases and J by 4 bases, 5 bases remained unmatched. CDR3 residues: CASSFQGGATEAFF. The CDR3 nucleotides are TGTGCCAGCAGCTTTCAGGGGGGAGCCACTGAAGCTTTCTTT.

A note on this clone: Within the sample, other DNA sequences also encode this same CDR3. The genes are TRBV5-1 and TRBJ2-5; D gene uncertain. V lost 0 bases and J 2 bases, leaving 2 bases between the germline ends. Germline values: CDR1 SGHRS, CDR2 YFSETQ. The length of the CDR3 is 12 residues. The CDR3 sequence: CASSLAQETQYF. DNA for the CDR3: TGCGCCAGCAGCTTGGCACAAGAGACCCAGTACTTC.

This CDR3 reads CAMVAGIYEQYV. CDR3 coding DNA: TGCGCCATGGTTGCAGGGATTTACGAGCAGTACGTC. The rearrangement uses TRBV10-1 and TRBJ2-7; tentative D call: TRBD1 (5 bases). V lost 10 bases and J 4 bases, leaving 14 bases between the germline ends. The germline V gene has CDR1 WNHNN and CDR2 SYGVQD (reference sequence). The CDR3 covers 12 residues.